This TCR beta chain derives from a study of T cell responses to AZD1222 COVID-19 vaccine. On this clone: Its target is not known.

Here immunoSEQ multiplex PCR was the method, and the copy in TCRdb shows in-frame clones only, minus some. The data show 95,000 to 150,000 clones, 90% to 95% seen once. Study-level points and caveats: Across spike, vaccine-associated CD4 TCRs were found, dominant at 160-218 and 743-854. Females outnumbered males among donors, who were mostly white British; clonal diversity was possibly underestimated.

The sequence came from an adult who received the AZD1222 COVID-19 vaccine. This material consisted of peripheral blood, taken 28 days after the second AZD1222 dose.

In nucleotides, the CDR3 is TGTGCCAGCAGCGGGGACTTTGGCTCCTACAATGAGCAGTTCTTC. Amino acids: CASSGDFGSYNEQFF. The chain recombines TRBV5-5 with TRBJ2-1; perhaps TRBD2 as D (6 bases). The CDR3 sequence is 15 residues long. Trimming left V 4 bases short and J 0 bases short, with 11 bases between. The germline V gene has CDR1 SGHKS and CDR2 YYEKEE (reference sequence). Full variable domain (remainder filled in from reference TRBV5-5 and TRBJ2-1): DAGVTQSPTHLIKTRGQQVTLRCSPISGHKSVSWYQQVLGQGPQFIFQYYEKEERGRGNFPDRFSARQFPNYSSELNVNALLLGDSALYLCASSGDFGSYNEQFFGPGTRLTVL.